The 26 T cell receptor beta chains listed next were all sequenced from one sample in a study of blood T cell repertoires in COVID-19. Assay: immunoSEQ multiplex PCR; the TCRdb copy retains only in-frame clones and omits some. The sample lists hundreds of thousands of clones, 80% to 90% occurring once. Sequenced: PBMCs or T cells enriched from blood (not recorded which). The receptors derive from a man between 18 and 35 years old who had recovered from COVID-19.

This chain uses TRBV27 with TRBJ1-2, with 9 bases fitting TRBD1. The length of the CDR3 is 16 residues. Per germline, CDR1 MNHEY and CDR2 SMNVEV (reference sequence). The J segment lost 8 bases and the V segment lost 6 bases, leaving 16 bases of the junction unmatched. The CDR3 sequence: CASRKGTGPARSGYTF. In DNA, the CDR3 is TGTGCCAGCAGAAAAGGGACAGGGCCAGCTAGATCGGGCTACACCTTC.

V usage is TRBV25-1 and J usage is TRBJ2-3; D perhaps matches TRBD1 (6 bases). The CDR3 spans 13 residues. Deletions cut 4 bases from V and 4 bases from J, with 9 bases between. The germline CDR1 and CDR2 sequences are MGHDK and SYGVNS. CDR3 amino acids: CASSGRGPDTQYF. CDR3 nucleotides: TGTGCCAGCAGTGGCAGGGGACCAGATACGCAGTATTTT.

V gene TRBV25-1 combines with J gene TRBJ1-4; D might be TRBD1 (5 bases). This CDR3 is built from 16 residues. Trimming pared 3 bases from V and 5 bases from J, leaving 16 bases between. From germline, CDR1 is MGHDK and CDR2 SYGVNS. CDR3 coding DNA: TGTGCCAGCAGTGAGGGCTCGGGACGGGAGAATGAAAAACTGTTTTTT. Its translation is CASSEGSGRENEKLFF.

The chain recombines TRBV7-9 with TRBJ1-1; 7 nucleotides align to TRBD1. CDR1 SEHNR and CDR2 FQNEAQ come from the germline V gene (reference sequence). The V and J ends lost 1 base and 3 bases, in that order; junction bases with no gene match: 5. There are 15 residues in the CDR3. The CDR3 DNA follows: TGTGCCAGCAGCTTAGGTTGGGACAGACACACTGAAGCTTTCTTT. Translating it yields CASSLGWDRHTEAFF.

The rearrangement uses TRBV6-4 and TRBJ2-7; the D gene is possibly TRBD1 (6 bases). The CDR3 extends over 19 amino acids. Trimming took 5 bases from V and 5 from J, leaving 31 bases between them. Per the germline V gene, CDR1 is MRHNA and CDR2 is SNTAGT. The CDR3 region is CASSWWTEPEPGLTHEQYF. For the CDR3, the DNA is TGTGCCAGCAGTTGGTGGACAGAACCTGAGCCCGGCCTCACCCACGAGCAGTACTTC.

V and J are TRBV25-1 and TRBJ2-3, with 7 bases identical to TRBD2. The CDR3 runs 15 residues. V lost 2 bases, J lost 3 bases, and 5 bases stayed unmatched. From germline, CDR1 is MGHDK and CDR2 SYGVNS. The CDR3 DNA follows: TGTGCCAGCAGTGAAGGGAGGGCCTGGACAGATACGCAGTATTTT. It specifies CASSEGRAWTDTQYF.

The chain recombines TRBV19 with TRBJ2-2, with D possibly TRBD2 on 5 matching bases. The germline V gene has CDR1 LNHDA and CDR2 SQIVND (reference sequence). The CDR3 extends over 13 amino acids. V lost 4 bases and J 7 bases, leaving 10 bases between the germline ends. The CDR3 here is CASSTTRGGELFF. The CDR3 DNA is TGTGCCAGTAGTACCACCCGGGGCGGGGAGCTGTTTTTT.

The rearrangement links TRBV5-6 to TRBJ2-5; 8 nucleotides align to TRBD1. J was trimmed by 0 bases and V by 4 bases; bases with no gene match: 8. Germline lookup yields CDR1 SGHDT and CDR2 YYEEEE. CDR3 length: 16 amino acids. CDR3 amino acids: CASSTTWTGNQETQYF. CDR3 DNA sequence: TGTGCCAGCAGCACGACCTGGACAGGGAACCAAGAGACCCAGTACTTC.

This chain uses TRBV5-4 with TRBJ2-3; 8 bases line up with TRBD2. Germline CDR1 reads SGHNT; CDR2 reads YYREEE (reference sequence). The CDR3 is 16 amino acids. V lost 0 bases to trimming and J lost 1 base; unmatched junction nucleotides: 4. Here the CDR3 DNA reads TGTGCCAGCAGCTTGGTGGGGCGGGGGGGCACAGATACGCAGTATTTT. Translation: CASSLVGRGGTDTQYF.

This rearrangement joins TRBV15 to TRBJ1-5, with 11 bases identical to TRBD1. Germline CDR1 is LNHNV and CDR2 is YYDKDF (reference sequence). J lost 1 base, V lost 5 bases, and 10 bases had no gene match. The CDR3 loop spans 18 amino acids. CDR3 loop: CATSGVDRGRLSNQPQHF. CDR3 nucleotides: TGTGCCACCAGCGGGGTGGACAGGGGGCGCCTGAGCAATCAGCCCCAGCATTTT. The variable domain in full, with the rest retrieved from reference TRBV15 and TRBJ1-5, is DAMVIQNPRYQVTQFGKPVTLSCSQTLNHNVMYWYQQKSSQAPKLLFHYYDKDFNNEADTPDNFQSRRPNTSFCFLDIRSPGLGDTAMYLCATSGVDRGRLSNQPQHFGDGTRLSIL.

The J gene is TRBJ2-7, the V gene TRBV11-3, with D possibly being TRBD1 (5 bases). The V and J ends lost 3 bases and 6 bases respectively, with 21 bases between them. CDR3 size: 16 residues. Germline V CDR1 and CDR2: SGHNT, YENEEA. The DNA for the CDR3 is TGTGCCAGCAGCTTTACAAGGCAGGGCCTATCGGGCGAGCAGTACTTC. Its translation: CASSFTRQGLSGEQYF.

J is TRBJ2-3 and V is TRBV5-1, with 9 bases fitting TRBD2. The V and J ends lost 4 bases and 5 bases, in that order; junction bases with no gene match: 2. The CDR3 runs to 13 residues. The germline gives CDR1 SGHRS, CDR2 YFSETQ. The CDR3 here is CASSSSGGDTQYF. In DNA, the CDR3 is TGCGCCAGCAGCAGTAGCGGGGGAGATACGCAGTATTTT. Using reference TRBV5-1 and TRBJ2-3 for the parts outside the CDR3, the full variable domain is KAGVTQTPRYLIKTRGQQVTLSCSPISGHRSVSWYQQTPGQGLQFLFEYFSETQRNKGNFPGRFSGRQFSNSRSEMNVSTLELGDSALYLCASSSSGGDTQYFGPGTRLTVL.

The chain uses TRBV7-9 and TRBJ1-1; D ambiguous. With 5 bases removed from V and 5 bases from J, the gap between germline ends came to 18 bases. CDR3 length: 15 amino acids. Germline CDR1 reads SEHNR; CDR2 reads FQNEAQ (reference sequence). CDR3 bases: TGTGCCAGCAGCCGTCAAGGGCCGAGGAGGACTGAAGCTTTCTTT. Translation gives CASSRQGPRRTEAFF.

The genes are TRBV4-2 and TRBJ1-6; 9 bases align to TRBD1. V shed 10 bases, J shed 7 bases, and the junction held 11 bases outside the gene matches. The CDR3 is 15 amino acids. CDR1 and CDR2 from the germline V gene are LGHNA and YNFKEQ. CDR3 region: CATRRDDRGNSPLHF. The CDR3, as DNA: TGTGCCACACGCCGAGACGACAGGGGGAATTCACCCCTCCACTTT.

The CDR3 sequence: CASSLALRGRGNTEAFF. CDR3 in DNA: TGCGCCAGCAGCTTGGCCTTGAGGGGGCGAGGGAACACTGAAGCTTTCTTT. The chain is built from TRBV5-1 and TRBJ1-1; 7 nucleotides align to TRBD1. In germline, CDR1 is SGHRS, CDR2 YFSETQ. The CDR3 runs 17 residues. Trimming cost V 0 bases and J 1 base; bases outside gene matches: 9. The complete variable domain, with remaining parts taken from reference TRBV5-1 and TRBJ1-1, reads KAGVTQTPRYLIKTRGQQVTLSCSPISGHRSVSWYQQTPGQGLQFLFEYFSETQRNKGNFPGRFSGRQFSNSRSEMNVSTLELGDSALYLCASSLALRGRGNTEAFFGQGTRLTVV.

The chain carries TRBV11-1 and TRBJ2-3; the D gene is possibly TRBD1 (6 bases). Between the trimmed V and J ends, which lost 6 bases and 4 bases, there was a span of 11 bases. The germline V gene has CDR1 SGHAT and CDR2 FQDESV (reference sequence). The CDR3 runs 13 residues. The CDR3 DNA reads TGTGCCAGCAGACAAACAGGGTCAGATACGCAGTATTTT. As protein: CASRQTGSDTQYF.

This chain links TRBV6-6 with TRBJ2-5, with 11 positions matching TRBD1. There are 17 residues in the CDR3. Per the germline V gene, CDR1 is MNHNY and CDR2 is SVGAGI (reference sequence). With 5 bases clipped from V and 4 bases from J, the junction kept 12 bases outside the gene matches. CDR3 in DNA: TGTGCCAGCAGTCCAACAACCGGGACAGGGGGAGGAGAGACCCAGTACTTC. This translates into CASSPTTGTGGGETQYF.

The CDR3 region is CASSLSFVRAGEFGTQYF. DNA for the CDR3: TGTGCCAGCAGTTTATCTTTTGTACGAGCGGGAGAGTTCGGGACCCAGTACTTC. The chain is built from TRBV27 and TRBJ2-5, with TRBD2 identical over 8 bases. Trimming removed 0 bases from V and 7 bases from J; junction bases left unmatched: 16. Germline V gene lookup returns CDR1 MNHEY and CDR2 SMNVEV (reference sequence). The CDR3 covers 18 residues.

This clone was recorded only once. This chain joins TRBV28 and TRBJ1-6; 8 bases agree with TRBD1. The germline CDR1 and CDR2 sequences are MDHEN and SYDVKM. With V trimmed by 5 bases and J by 8 bases, 8 bases remained unmatched. The CDR3 consists of 15 residues. The DNA of the CDR3 is TGTGCCAGCAGTACCTCGGACAGGGAGGATTCACCCCTCCACTTT. Protein sequence: CASSTSDREDSPLHF.

The chain carries TRBV18 and TRBJ1-4; a weak D match, TRBD1 (5 bases). The V gene lost 1 base and the J gene lost 1 base, with 7 bases spanning the gap. This CDR3 has 15 residues. The germline V gene has CDR1 KGHSH and CDR2 LQKENI. The DNA for the CDR3 is TGTGCCAGCTCACCACAGACAGTAACTAATGAAAAACTGTTTTTT. Translated, it gives CASSPQTVTNEKLFF.

V is TRBV21-1 and J is TRBJ1-5. TRBV21-1 is listed as a pseudogene. The CDR3 has 15 residues. For the CDR3, the DNA is TGTGCCAGCAGCAAAGGACGGGGATTCTATCAGCCCCAGCATTTT. The encoded protein is CASSKGRGFYQPQHF.

The V and J genes are TRBV5-6 and TRBJ2-7; 8 nucleotides line up with TRBD1. V dropped 5 bases and J dropped 2; count of bases not matched to a gene: 3. From germline, CDR1 is SGHDT and CDR2 YYEEEE. CDR3 length equals 13 residues. The CDR3 is CASSLTGAYEQYF. Written as DNA, the CDR3 is TGTGCCAGCAGTTTGACAGGGGCCTACGAGCAGTACTTC. Drawing the rest from reference TRBV5-6 and TRBJ2-7, the complete variable domain is DAGVTQSPTHLIKTRGQQVTLRCSPKSGHDTVSWYQQALGQGPQFIFQYYEEEERQRGNFPDRFSGHQFPNYSSELNVNALLLGDSALYLCASSLTGAYEQYFGPGTRLTVT.

The rearrangement links TRBV2 to TRBJ2-6, with TRBD1 as a possible D gene (6 bases). Germline CDR1 SNHLY, CDR2 FYNNEI. V shed 2 bases and J shed 0 bases, with 17 bases lying between them. This CDR3 region has 19 residues. This CDR3 reads CASSEKGTGYFSGANVLTF. The CDR3, as DNA: TGTGCCAGCAGTGAAAAAGGAACAGGGTATTTCTCTGGGGCCAACGTCCTGACTTTC.

This chain links TRBV10-1 with TRBJ2-1, with 8 positions matching TRBD1. V shed 6 bases and J 2 bases; nucleotides not matched to a gene: 3. The germline V gene encodes CDR1 WNHNN and CDR2 SYGVQD (reference sequence). CDR3 length equals 14 residues. The CDR3 protein is CASSRQGPYNEQFF. Here the CDR3 DNA reads TGCGCCAGCAGCAGACAGGGGCCCTACAATGAGCAGTTCTTC.

Concerning this clone itself: Additional DNA sequences in this sample encode the identical CDR3. The chain combines TRBV25-1 with TRBJ1-2; D call uncertain. Trimming took off 4 bases at V and 5 bases at J, with 5 bases between the two ends. The germline CDR1 and CDR2 sequences are MGHDK and SYGVNS. This CDR3 comprises 11 residues. CDR3 sequence (DNA): TGTGCCAGCAGTGGAGGGTATGGCTACACCTTC. This encodes CASSGGYGYTF.

The chain combines TRBV21-1 with TRBJ2-7; the table gives TRBD2 as D, unverified against the DNA. TRBV21-1 is given as a pseudogene. The CDR3 totals 19 residues. For the CDR3, the DNA is TGTGCCAGCAGCAAAACTTTCCCGTCTGGACTAGCGCATTCCGACGAGCAGTACTTC. Residues: CASSKTFPSGLAHSDEQYF.